The 23 T cell receptor beta chains listed next were all sequenced from one sample in a study of T cell repertoires in ileal Crohn's disease. Clones were read by immunoSEQ multiplex PCR, and TCRdb kept only the in-frame ones, dropping some. Among 15,000 to 20,000 clones listed, under 80% were seen once. The sequenced sample consisted of ileal tissue. Source of these receptors: an adult with Crohn's disease.

This clone was counted a few times. The chain recombines TRBV7-3 with TRBJ2-2; the match to TRBD2 covers 9 bases. Trimming removed 0 bases from V and 6 bases from J; junction bases left unmatched: 8. This CDR3 comprises 17 residues. Germline V gene data show CDR1 as SGHTA and CDR2 as FQGTGA. The CDR3 loop is CASSLTGGLASAGELFF. Here the CDR3 DNA reads TGTGCCAGCAGCTTAACAGGGGGACTAGCCTCAGCCGGGGAGCTGTTTTTT.

This clone is deemed medium-sized. V usage is TRBV6-4 and J usage is TRBJ2-2; TRBD1 agrees at 7 bases. V gave up 2 bases and J gave up 3 bases; unmatched junction bases: 0. Germline V gene lookup returns CDR1 MRHNA and CDR2 SNTAGT. This CDR3 is built from 14 residues. CDR3 sequence reads: CASSDQGDTGELFF. CDR3 DNA sequence: TGTGCCAGCAGTGACCAGGGGGACACCGGGGAGCTGTTTTTT.

This clone was seen more than once but under ten times. The chain combines TRBV9 with TRBJ2-1; 7 bases map to TRBD1. V trimming: 4 bases; J trimming: 5 bases; junction bases outside the gene matches: 9. The CDR3 has 15 residues. Per germline, CDR1 SGDLS and CDR2 YYNGEE. The CDR3 here is CASSPGQPRDNEQFF. The CDR3 region has the DNA TGTGCCAGCAGCCCGGGACAGCCCAGGGACAATGAGCAGTTCTTC.

J is TRBJ2-7 and V is TRBV5-1, with 8 bases aligning to TRBD2. Germline V gives CDR1 SGHRS, CDR2 YFSETQ. V was pared by 4 bases and J by 0 bases, with 12 bases of the junction left unmatched. There are 17 residues in the CDR3. The CDR3 region is CASSETIAGPSSYEQYF. CDR3 DNA sequence: TGCGCCAGCAGCGAGACAATAGCGGGACCAAGCTCCTACGAGCAGTACTTC.

This clone was picked up a small number of times. The rearrangement uses TRBV18 and TRBJ2-7; D possibly corresponds to TRBD1 (6 bases). The CDR3 is 15 residues long. CDR1 and CDR2 from the germline V gene are KGHSH and LQKENI. Between the trimmed V and J ends, which lost 2 bases and 3 bases, there was a span of 14 bases. The CDR3: CASSPRTDGNYEQYF. CDR3 nucleotides: TGTGCCAGCTCACCAAGGACAGACGGAAACTACGAGCAGTACTTC.

This rearrangement joins TRBV28 to TRBJ1-5; D call uncertain. The V gene's germline CDR1 is MDHEN and CDR2 SYDVKM. V was cut by 7 bases and J by 7 bases, with 14 bases left in between. The CDR3 totals 13 residues. Here the CDR3 reads CASMVSLRQPQHF. As DNA, the CDR3 is TGTGCCAGCATGGTTAGTTTGAGACAGCCCCAGCATTTT.

This clone was seen more than once but under ten times. The chain carries TRBV7-2 and TRBJ2-4; TRBD2 matches at 9 bases. Germline CDR1 is SGHTA and CDR2 is FQGNSA. The CDR3 runs to 16 residues. J gave up 3 bases and V 0 bases, and 3 bases lay outside the gene matches. The CDR3 nucleotides are TGTGCCAGCAGCTTAGCAGGTAGCGGGGGCAAAAACATTCAGTACTTC. It specifies CASSLAGSGGKNIQYF.

The chain employs TRBV27 and TRBJ2-7; D is perhaps TRBD1 (5 bases). The CDR3 length is 13 residues. Trimming took 8 bases from V and 2 from J, leaving 13 bases between them. Germline values: CDR1 MNHEY, CDR2 SMNVEV (reference sequence). For the CDR3, the DNA is TGTGCCAGCGGACACCCCGGGCCCTACGAGCAGTACTTC. This gives the protein CASGHPGPYEQYF.

The chain recombines TRBV5-1 with TRBJ1-1; D may be TRBD1 (5 bases). There are 14 residues in the CDR3. Trimming stripped 1 base from V and 0 bases from J, with 7 bases between. The germline V gene has CDR1 SGHRS and CDR2 YFSETQ. CDR3 in amino acids: CASSLNRMNTEAFF. The CDR3 bases are TGCGCCAGCAGCTTGAACAGGATGAACACTGAAGCTTTCTTT.

This clone is categorized as medium-sized. This chain links TRBV6-4 with TRBJ2-7; 7 bases align to TRBD1. After removal of 3 bases from V and 0 bases from J, the junction contained 5 bases not matched to a gene. The CDR3 extends over 15 amino acids. Germline V gene data show CDR1 as MRHNA and CDR2 as SNTAGT. DNA for the CDR3: TGTGCCAGCAGTGAAAAATCAGGGGGCTCCTACGAGCAGTACTTC. This gives the protein CASSEKSGGSYEQYF.

This chain links TRBV28 with TRBJ1-5, with 8 bases aligning to TRBD1. The CDR3 is 14 amino acids. CDR1 and CDR2 from the germline V gene are MDHEN and SYDVKM. The junction had 7 bases not matched to a gene; V was cut back by 5 bases and J by 7 bases. CDR3 DNA: TGTGCCAGCAGTGTCGGACAGGGTTGGCAGCCCCAGCATTTT. Amino acids: CASSVGQGWQPQHF.

The chain uses TRBV7-9 and TRBJ1-4; TRBD1 agrees at 12 bases. Germline loops: CDR1 SEHNR, CDR2 FQNEAQ (reference sequence). The CDR3 has 15 amino acids. V gave up 5 bases and J gave up 8 bases; unmatched junction bases: 6. The CDR3 here is CASSMGQGAQEKLFF. CDR3 in DNA: TGTGCCAGCAGCATGGGACAGGGGGCTCAAGAAAAACTGTTTTTT.

The chain has TRBV5-1 and TRBJ2-1, with D maybe TRBD1 (8 bases). CDR3 length: 13 amino acids. Per germline, CDR1 SGHRS and CDR2 YFSETQ. V was clipped by 2 bases and J by 7 bases, with 10 bases between them. The CDR3 here is CASSLQGGNEQFF. The CDR3 bases are TGCGCCAGCAGCTTACAGGGGGGGAATGAGCAGTTCTTC.

The chain recombines TRBV6-5 with TRBJ1-2, with 8 bases lining up with TRBD1. Germline CDR1 and CDR2: MNHEY and SVGAGI. V trimming: 5 bases; J trimming: 4 bases; junction bases outside the gene matches: 3. CDR3 size: 13 residues. The CDR3: CASSRDRTYGYTF. In DNA, the CDR3 is TGTGCCAGCAGTCGGGACAGGACCTATGGCTACACCTTC.

The chain joins TRBV14 to TRBJ1-1; D gene uncertain. The CDR3 is 14 residues long. Trimming shortened V by 4 bases and J by 4 bases, and 13 bases separated the two germline ends. The germline gives CDR1 SGHDN, CDR2 FVKESK. CDR3 amino acids: CASSPHWGVTEAFF. The CDR3, as DNA: TGTGCCAGCAGCCCCCATTGGGGAGTCACTGAAGCTTTCTTT.

Turning to this clone: Additional DNA sequences in this sample encode the identical CDR3. The genes are TRBV6-1 and TRBJ2-3, with 12 bases identical to TRBD2. CDR3 length: 15 residues. In germline, CDR1 is MNHNS, CDR2 SASEGT. The V segment lost 2 bases and the J segment 4 bases; nucleotides outside the gene matches: 1. The CDR3 DNA sequence: TGTGCCAGCAGTGAACTAGCGGGGGGGCCAGATACGCAGTATTTT. Translating it yields CASSELAGGPDTQYF.

The genes are TRBV30 and TRBJ1-4; possibly TRBD1 for D (5 bases). The V gene lost 0 bases and the J gene lost 4 bases, with 6 bases spanning the gap. CDR3 length: 13 amino acids. The germline V gene has CDR1 GTSNPN and CDR2 SVGIG (reference sequence). CDR3 residues: CAWSVQVNEKLFF. The DNA for the CDR3 is TGTGCCTGGAGTGTACAGGTTAATGAAAAACTGTTTTTT.

This clone was counted a few times. The chain combines TRBV6-5 with TRBJ2-2, with 9 bases identical to TRBD2. This CDR3 region has 13 residues. J gave up 8 bases and V 6 bases, and 4 bases lay outside the gene matches. Germline-derived CDR1 and CDR2 are MNHEY and SVGAGI. Here the CDR3 DNA reads TGTGCCAGCAGGGGGACTAGCACTGGGGAGCTGTTTTTT. The encoded protein is CASRGTSTGELFF.

The J gene is TRBJ1-5, the V gene TRBV25-1; 7 nucleotides line up with TRBD1. CDR1 is MGHDK and CDR2 is SYGVNS in the germline V gene. The CDR3 spans 14 residues. V shed 4 bases and J 5 bases; nucleotides not matched to a gene: 5. For the CDR3, the DNA is TGTGCCAGCAGTGTCGGGACAGATTATCAGCCCCAGCATTTT. This gives the protein CASSVGTDYQPQHF.

The genes are TRBV6-1 and TRBJ2-7; TRBD2 agrees at 10 bases. The V gene's germline CDR1 is MNHNS and CDR2 SASEGT. With 8 bases clipped from V and 3 bases from J, the junction kept 4 bases outside the gene matches. CDR3 length: 13 amino acids. CDR3 nucleotides: TGTGCCAGCGGGAGCGGGAGGGTCTACGAGCAGTACTTC. Amino acid sequence: CASGSGRVYEQYF.

This clone was seen a few times. The J gene is TRBJ1-2, the V gene TRBV2, with D possibly TRBD1 on 6 matching bases. CDR3 length equals 18 residues. V dropped 7 bases and J dropped 3 bases, with 27 bases sitting between them. Germline CDR1 SNHLY, CDR2 FYNNEI. CDR3 region: CASTSRGQNLGAHYGYTF. In nucleotides, the CDR3 is TGTGCCAGCACCTCCCGCGGCCAAAATTTGGGGGCTCACTATGGCTACACCTTC.

V usage is TRBV4-1 and J usage is TRBJ1-2, with D perhaps TRBD1 (6 bases). CDR1 and CDR2 from the germline V gene are MGHRA and YSYEKL. The CDR3 spans 15 residues. V lost 0 bases and J 6 bases, leaving 14 bases between the germline ends. The CDR3 region is CASSQDLRGADGYTF. In DNA, the CDR3 is TGCGCCAGCAGCCAAGATCTTCGGGGGGCGGATGGCTACACCTTC.

This chain joins TRBV5-1 and TRBJ2-7; 8 bases match TRBD2. The CDR3 has 15 residues. The V gene's germline CDR1 is SGHRS and CDR2 YFSETQ. Losses at the gene ends were 4 bases for V and 3 bases for J; bases not matched to a gene: 9. The DNA for the CDR3 is TGCGCCAGCAGCAACCGGGGTAGCGGGATCTACGAGCAGTACTTC. Encoded protein: CASSNRGSGIYEQYF.